One TCR beta chain is described in this entry. The protocol was immunoSEQ multiplex PCR, while the TCRdb copy is restricted to in-frame clones and leaves out a portion. The top ten hold under 2% of the sample, which has about 2.1 million clones, more than 85% seen once. The sample originates from a study of shared clonotypes between healthy human individuals. CD45RO-negative, CCR7-positively selected cells formed the naive CD8 fraction, excluding terminally differentiated effector memory CD45RA+ cells. CDR3 length: 19 residues. With 1 base clipped from V and 4 bases from J, the junction kept 17 bases outside the gene matches. Germline V gene lookup returns CDR1 SEHNR and CDR2 FQNEAQ (reference sequence).

V usage is TRBV7-9 and J usage is TRBJ1-2; TRBD1 agrees at 8 bases. Sequenced sample: naive CD8+ T cells from PBMCs. The sequence was collected from a man aged 18 to 35 in good health. Some clones in this sample may be carry-over from other donors' samples. The CDR3 spells CASSLDLGTGPSIGYGYTF. In nucleotides, the CDR3 is TGTGCCAGCAGCTTAGATCTTGGGACAGGACCCTCTATCGGCTATGGCTACACCTTC.